The 13 T cell receptor beta chains reported below all come from one sample, sequenced in a study of memory CD4+ T cells and cytomegalovirus serostatus. Repertoires were generated with immunoSEQ multiplex PCR, while TCRdb's copy carries only in-frame clones and drops some. The table records 75,000 to 90,000 clones, approximately 84% of them present only once. Single viable CD3+CD4+CD8-CD45RO+ cells were sorted as the memory CD4+ T cells. The sample was memory CD4+ T cells from blood. These receptor sequences come from an adult in good health and CMV-seronegative.

CDR3 sequence reads: CAWSTGDTNFQPQHF. In nucleotides, the CDR3 is TGTGCCTGGAGTACCGGCGACACTAATTTTCAGCCCCAGCATTTT. J is TRBJ1-5 and V is TRBV30; D remains ambiguous. The CDR3 is 15 residues long. The germline V gene has CDR1 GTSNPN and CDR2 SVGIG (reference sequence). Trimming removed 2 bases from V and 6 bases from J, with 17 bases in between. The full variable domain, rest sourced from reference TRBV30 and TRBJ1-5, is SQTIHQWPATLVQPVGSPLSLECTVEGTSNPNLYWYRQAAGRGLQLLFYSVGIGQISSEVPQNLSASRPQDRQFILSSKKLLLSDSGFYLCAWSTGDTNFQPQHFGDGTRLSIL.

This chain links TRBV7-2 with TRBJ1-1; a possible D gene is TRBD1 (5 bases). This CDR3 region has 14 residues. Germline V gives CDR1 SGHTA, CDR2 FQGNSA. With 5 bases removed from V and 2 bases from J, the gap between germline ends came to 12 bases. For the CDR3, the DNA is TGTGCCAGCAGCATCTGGGACCGCAACACTGAAGCTTTCTTT. As protein: CASSIWDRNTEAFF.

This chain links TRBV10-1 with TRBJ2-3, with 9 bases that match TRBD2. The CDR3 extends over 19 amino acids. With V trimmed by 0 bases and J by 2 bases, 12 bases remained unmatched. Germline CDR1 reads WNHNN; CDR2 reads SYGVQD (reference sequence). The CDR3 loop reads CASSESGLAGTRFTDTQYF. Written as DNA, the CDR3 is TGCGCCAGCAGTGAGTCAGGGCTAGCGGGGACACGATTCACAGATACGCAGTATTTT.

The chain has TRBV6-5 and TRBJ2-7; TRBD1 aligns across 8 bases. Trimming removed 6 bases from V and 3 bases from J; junction bases left unmatched: 7. There are 14 residues in the CDR3. The germline V gene has CDR1 MNHEY and CDR2 SVGAGI. CDR3 sequence: CASSPGQGGYEQYF. In nucleotides, the CDR3 is TGTGCCAGCAGCCCCGGACAGGGTGGCTACGAGCAGTACTTC.

The chain couples TRBV7-9 to TRBJ1-3; D is possibly TRBD1 (6 bases). This CDR3 comprises 12 residues. CDR1 SEHNR and CDR2 FQNEAQ come from the germline V gene (reference sequence). V lost 5 bases and J 13 bases, leaving 15 bases between the germline ends. The CDR3 spells CASSPGQLRIYF. CDR3 nucleotide sequence: TGTGCCAGCAGCCCCGGACAGTTGAGGATATATTTT.

This clone was observed once. The V and J genes are TRBV6-1 and TRBJ1-5; no reliable D call. This CDR3 has 15 residues. Germline V gene data show CDR1 as MNHNS and CDR2 as SASEGT. V lost 3 bases to trimming and J lost 4 bases, with 13 bases between them. The CDR3: CASSDSPGLNQPQHF. Here the CDR3 DNA reads TGTGCCAGCAGTGATAGTCCCGGCCTAAATCAGCCCCAGCATTTT.

CDR3 in DNA: TGTGCCAGCTCTCCGGGACAGGGGGCGAGAAACACTGAAGCTTTCTTT. Its protein product is CASSPGQGARNTEAFF. This sequence joins TRBV18 and TRBJ1-1, with 12 bases matching TRBD1. The CDR3 spans 16 residues. After removal of 6 bases from V and 2 bases from J, the junction contained 7 bases not matched to a gene. Per the germline V gene, CDR1 is KGHSH and CDR2 is LQKENI.

The chain joins TRBV19 to TRBJ1-1; 7 nucleotides agree with TRBD1. The CDR3 spans 15 residues. With 2 bases clipped from V and 8 bases from J, the junction kept 11 bases outside the gene matches. Germline-derived CDR1 and CDR2 are LNHDA and SQIVND (reference sequence). The CDR3 loop is CASSISSWTGSEAFF. CDR3 bases: TGTGCCAGTAGTATATCTTCCTGGACAGGTTCCGAAGCTTTCTTT. Combining the CDR3 with reference TRBV19 and TRBJ1-1 gives the whole variable domain DGGITQSPKYLFRKEGQNVTLSCEQNLNHDAMYWYRQDPGQGLRLIYYSQIVNDFQKGDIAEGYSVSREKKESFPLTVTSAQKNPTAFYLCASSISSWTGSEAFFGQGTRLTVV.

This chain connects TRBV19 to TRBJ1-2; TRBD1 matches at 11 bases. Germline trimming cut 4 bases from V and 7 bases from J; bases unmatched to any gene: 8. The germline CDR1 and CDR2 sequences are LNHDA and SQIVND (reference sequence). The CDR3 length is 15 residues. The CDR3 reads CASSTTGQGVFGYTF. CDR3 sequence (DNA): TGTGCCAGTAGTACGACGGGACAGGGGGTTTTTGGCTACACCTTC.

This chain connects TRBV5-4 to TRBJ2-4, with 9 bases identical to TRBD1. V shed 0 bases, J shed 0 bases, and the junction held 10 bases outside the gene matches. The CDR3 loop spans 19 amino acids. Germline V gene sequence: CDR1 SGHNT, CDR2 YYREEE (reference sequence). CDR3 in amino acids: CASSLGGQGIPLAKNIQYF. The DNA for the CDR3 is TGTGCCAGCAGCTTGGGTGGACAGGGGATCCCGCTAGCCAAAAACATTCAGTACTTC.

The rearrangement links TRBV7-8 to TRBJ2-2, with D perhaps matching TRBD1 or TRBD2 (5 bases each). Trimming shortened V by 5 bases and J by 4 bases, and 14 bases separated the two germline ends. CDR3 length equals 15 residues. Germline assignment: CDR1 SGHVS and CDR2 FQNEAQ. The CDR3 nucleotides are TGTGCCAGCAGCCGGGGCCTAAGGGGCACCGGGGAGCTGTTTTTT. Protein: CASSRGLRGTGELFF.

This clone was seen only once. The rearrangement joins TRBV6-1 to TRBJ2-3; the match to TRBD2 covers 7 bases. With 4 bases clipped from V and 1 base from J, the junction kept 20 bases outside the gene matches. From germline, CDR1 is MNHNS and CDR2 SASEGT. The CDR3 length is 20 residues. CDR3 bases: TGTGCCAGCAGTGCCCGGGGAGGGATCTCCTACAACCCCCGCACAGATACGCAGTATTTT. Translated: CASSARGGISYNPRTDTQYF.

V and J are TRBV15 and TRBJ1-1; TRBD1 matches at 7 bases. V lost 1 base and J lost 2; bases outside the gene matches: 7. Germline CDR1 LNHNV, CDR2 YYDKDF (reference sequence). The length of the CDR3 is 16 residues. DNA for the CDR3: TGTGCCACCAGCAGAGGATCAGGGGGGGTAAACACTGAAGCTTTCTTT. It encodes CATSRGSGGVNTEAFF.